Each of the 22 T cell receptor beta chains below was sequenced from the same sample in a study of T cells after yellow fever vaccination. Via MiXCR, TCRdb re-called the 5' RACE reads, giving one row per CDR3 protein. The data hold 250,000 to 300,000 distinct CDR3 sequences, with over 10% observed a single time. Here the sequenced sample was CD4+ T cells sorted from PBMCs, taken 45 days after the yellow fever booster vaccination. Source of these receptors: a man between 25 and 39 years old who received the YFV17D yellow fever vaccine.

Ten or more counts support this clonotype. The V and J genes are TRBV6-5 and TRBJ2-7, with D perhaps TRBD1 (6 bases). The V gene's germline CDR1 is MNHEY and CDR2 SVGAGI. Trimming took off 5 bases at V and 2 bases at J, with 13 bases between the two ends. This CDR3 contains 14 residues. The CDR3, as DNA: TGTGCCAGCAGTCACGACAGGCACCCCTACGAGCAGTACTTC. It is translated as CASSHDRHPYEQYF.

The chain links TRBV12-3 or TRBV12-4 to TRBJ1-5, with 7 bases identical to TRBD1. The CDR3 has 15 amino acids. The V segment lost 5 bases and the J segment 5 bases; nucleotides outside the gene matches: 9. The CDR3 region is CASSRSGGSHQPQHF. Here the CDR3 DNA reads TGTGCCAGCAGTCGCTCAGGGGGATCGCATCAGCCCCAGCATTTT.

The sample holds many counts of this clonotype. The CDR3 loop reads CASSLHSYEQYF. In DNA, the CDR3 is TGTGCCAGCAGTTTACACTCCTACGAGCAGTACTTC. The chain combines TRBV12-3 or TRBV12-4 with TRBJ2-7; D gene unclear. This CDR3 contains 12 residues. Between the trimmed V and J ends, which lost 2 bases and 0 bases, there was a span of 2 bases.

V is TRBV27 and J is TRBJ1-5; D is possibly TRBD1 (5 bases). In germline, CDR1 is MNHEY, CDR2 SMNVEV (reference sequence). The CDR3 runs 16 residues. Between the trimmed V and J ends, which lost 2 bases and 0 bases, there was a span of 11 bases. The CDR3 here is CASSLSSTGSNQPQHF. CDR3 DNA: TGTGCCAGCAGTTTAAGTAGCACAGGTAGCAATCAGCCCCAGCATTTT.

This rearrangement joins TRBV12-3 or TRBV12-4 to TRBJ2-1; 9 bases are a match to TRBD1. This CDR3 contains 14 residues. V was clipped by 5 bases and J by 5 bases; unmatched bases: 4. CDR3 region: CASSTGTGNNEQFF. CDR3 nucleotide sequence: TGTGCCAGCAGTACCGGGACAGGGAACAATGAGCAGTTCTTC.

This clonotype was counted ten times or more. V usage is TRBV18 and J usage is TRBJ2-3, with D unresolved. V was pared by 3 bases and J by 4 bases, with 11 bases between. The CDR3 length is 14 residues. Germline V gene lookup returns CDR1 KGHSH and CDR2 LQKENI. Here the CDR3 DNA reads TGTGCCAGCTCACCCCTCTCTGGCGCAGATACGCAGTATTTT. It encodes CASSPLSGADTQYF.

This clonotype was found many times. The chain is built from TRBV7-2 and TRBJ2-7; D might be TRBD1 (6 bases). The CDR3 is 15 amino acids. V was pared by 6 bases and J by 11 bases, with 26 bases between. The germline V gene has CDR1 SGHTA and CDR2 FQGNSA. The CDR3 region is CASSQRGSGAGQEYF. The CDR3, as DNA: TGTGCCAGCAGTCAGAGGGGCTCAGGGGCGGGTCAGGAGTACTTC.

This clonotype was found a few times. The V gene is TRBV20-1, the J gene TRBJ2-3; 10 nucleotides align to TRBD2. The CDR3 extends over 15 amino acids. Trimming took 3 bases from V and 6 from J; bases not matched to a gene: 9. Germline assignment: CDR1 DFQATT and CDR2 SNEGSKA (reference sequence). CDR3: CSASSSGSRIDTQYF. CDR3 DNA sequence: TGCAGTGCTAGCTCTAGCGGGAGTAGGATTGATACGCAGTATTTT.

This clonotype appeared many times. The chain recombines TRBV9 with TRBJ2-1; D is possibly TRBD2 (6 bases). V was cut by 0 bases and J by 6 bases, with 10 bases left in between. The CDR3 sequence is 14 residues long. Germline V gives CDR1 SGDLS, CDR2 YYNGEE. The CDR3 sequence is CASSVESSGNEQFF. CDR3 nucleotide sequence: TGTGCCAGCAGCGTAGAAAGTAGCGGCAATGAGCAGTTCTTC.

This clonotype showed up many times. The rearrangement joins TRBV6-6 to TRBJ2-7; D remains ambiguous. The germline V gene encodes CDR1 MNHNY and CDR2 SVGAGI (reference sequence). V gave up 2 bases and J gave up 6 bases, with 5 bases separating them. The CDR3 sequence is 11 residues long. The CDR3 DNA follows: TGTGCCAGCAGTTACAGGAGCGAGCAGTACTTC. As protein: CASSYRSEQYF.

The chain employs TRBV6-1 and TRBJ2-3, with D perhaps assigned TRBD1 or TRBD2 (6 bases each). Trimming removed 6 bases from V and 2 bases from J, with 12 bases in between. Germline CDR1 and CDR2: MNHNS and SASEGT. CDR3 size: 14 residues. The CDR3 bases are TGTGCCAGCAGGCAGGGGAGGTCCACAGATACGCAGTATTTT. It specifies CASRQGRSTDTQYF.

V usage is TRBV25-1 and J usage is TRBJ2-1, with D perhaps assigned TRBD1 or TRBD2 (5 bases each). The CDR3 sequence is 12 residues long. V lost 8 bases and J lost 6, with 11 bases in between. CDR1 is MGHDK and CDR2 is SYGVNS in the germline V gene. The CDR3 reads CASSLGVNEQFF. In DNA form, the CDR3 reads TGTGCCAGCTCCCTGGGGGTCAATGAGCAGTTCTTC.

Many counts were recorded for this clonotype. V usage is TRBV20-1 and J usage is TRBJ2-5, with TRBD1 matching 10 bases. The ends lost 6 bases at V and 3 bases at J; junction bases unmatched: 10. Germline assignment: CDR1 DFQATT and CDR2 SNEGSKA (reference sequence). The length of the CDR3 is 15 residues. In nucleotides, the CDR3 is TGCAGTGCCATTGACAGGGGGCGAGCGAAAGAGACCCAGTACTTC. As protein: CSAIDRGRAKETQYF.

This clonotype has just a few counts. V gene TRBV20-1 combines with J gene TRBJ2-1; 10 nucleotides line up with TRBD2. Unmatched junction bases numbered 17, after V lost 6 bases and J lost 12 bases. The CDR3 length is 15 residues. Germline assignment: CDR1 DFQATT and CDR2 SNEGSKA (reference sequence). The CDR3 region is CSASRGRLAGDRQFF. As DNA, the CDR3 is TGCAGTGCCAGCCGGGGGCGGCTAGCGGGAGATCGGCAGTTCTTC.

This clonotype was observed a handful of times. The CDR3 nucleotides read TGTGCCAGCAGCAAATGGACAGGGCTCGAGCAGTACTTC. It yields the protein CASSKWTGLEQYF. J is TRBJ2-7 and V is TRBV7-9, with 8 nucleotides matching TRBD1. Germline trimming cut 5 bases from V and 6 bases from J; bases unmatched to any gene: 6. Germline values: CDR1 SEHNR, CDR2 FQNEAQ (reference sequence). The CDR3 has 13 residues.

This clonotype was counted only a few times. V usage is TRBV4-1 and J usage is TRBJ2-5; 8 nucleotides line up with TRBD2. This CDR3 has 15 amino acids. CDR1 and CDR2 from the germline V gene are MGHRA and YSYEKL. J gave up 2 bases and V 4 bases, and 6 bases lay outside the gene matches. CDR3 region: CASSPSGGRQETQYF. The DNA for the CDR3 is TGCGCCAGCAGCCCGAGCGGGGGAAGGCAAGAGACCCAGTACTTC.

The chain recombines TRBV20-1 with TRBJ2-1; D gene unclear. The CDR3 is made up of 11 amino acids. Trimming removed 1 base from V and 10 bases from J, with 8 bases in between. Germline V gene sequence: CDR1 DFQATT, CDR2 SNEGSKA (reference sequence). The CDR3 here is CSARVIEEQFF. Here the CDR3 DNA reads TGCAGTGCTAGAGTTATAGAAGAGCAGTTCTTC.

This chain links TRBV12-3 or TRBV12-4 with TRBJ2-5, with unresolved D. The length of the CDR3 is 13 residues. V was trimmed by 3 bases and J by 9 bases, leaving 14 bases between them. The CDR3 nucleotides are TGTGCCAGCAGTTTTACAAACCGAAGGGCCCAGTACTTC. This gives the protein CASSFTNRRAQYF.

CDR3 amino acids: CASSLEGIGGELFF. For the CDR3, the DNA is TGTGCCAGCAGCTTAGAGGGAATCGGCGGGGAGCTGTTTTTT. V is TRBV7-9 and J is TRBJ2-2; D is uncertain. In germline, CDR1 is SEHNR, CDR2 FQNEAQ (reference sequence). The CDR3 length is 14 residues. Trimming shortened V by 1 base and J by 7 bases, and 10 bases separated the two germline ends.

This clonotype was counted only a few times. CDR3 bases: TGTGCCAGCAGGGGGACAGCCGAGGAGACCCAGTACTTC. Translation: CASRGTAEETQYF. The V and J genes are TRBV12-3 or TRBV12-4 and TRBJ2-5; 7 bases line up with TRBD1. The trim removed 6 bases at V and 5 bases at J, leaving 6 bases unmatched. This CDR3 comprises 13 residues.

The chain carries TRBV30 and TRBJ2-2, with a weak D call TRBD1 (5 bases). Trimming stripped 1 base from V and 5 bases from J, with 14 bases between. This CDR3 has 15 residues. Germline lookup yields CDR1 GTSNPN and CDR2 SVGIG (reference sequence). CDR3: CAWSALRTITGELFF. CDR3 in DNA: TGTGCCTGGAGTGCACTCCGGACAATTACCGGGGAGCTGTTTTTT.

This clonotype appeared a few times. The chain uses TRBV5-1 and TRBJ2-1; the D is unclear. Germline loops: CDR1 SGHRS, CDR2 YFSETQ. The CDR3 is 13 residues long. The germline V and J ends were trimmed by 7 bases and 7 bases, with 15 bases remaining between them. This chain's CDR3 is CASRVGIGNEQFF. The CDR3 DNA is TGCGCCAGCCGAGTGGGAATCGGGAATGAGCAGTTCTTC.